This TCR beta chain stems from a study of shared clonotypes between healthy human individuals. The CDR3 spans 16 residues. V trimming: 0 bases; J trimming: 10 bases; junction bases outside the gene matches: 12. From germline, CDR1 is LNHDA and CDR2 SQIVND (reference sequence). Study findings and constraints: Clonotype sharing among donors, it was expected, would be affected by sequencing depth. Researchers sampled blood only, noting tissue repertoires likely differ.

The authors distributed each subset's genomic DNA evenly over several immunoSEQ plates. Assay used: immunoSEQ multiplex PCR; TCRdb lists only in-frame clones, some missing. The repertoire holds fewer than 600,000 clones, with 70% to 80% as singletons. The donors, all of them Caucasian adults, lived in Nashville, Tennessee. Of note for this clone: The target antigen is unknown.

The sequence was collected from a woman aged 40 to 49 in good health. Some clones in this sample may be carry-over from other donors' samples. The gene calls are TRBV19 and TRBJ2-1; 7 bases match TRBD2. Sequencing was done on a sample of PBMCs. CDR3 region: CASSIESGVINREQFF. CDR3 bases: TGTGCCAGTAGTATAGAAAGCGGGGTGATCAATCGGGAGCAGTTCTTC. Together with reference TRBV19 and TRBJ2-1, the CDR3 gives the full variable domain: DGGITQSPKYLFRKEGQNVTLSCEQNLNHDAMYWYRQDPGQGLRLIYYSQIVNDFQKGDIAEGYSVSREKKESFPLTVTSAQKNPTAFYLCASSIESGVINREQFFGPGTRLTVL.